Listed here are 32 T cell receptor beta chains from one sample, sequenced in a study of PD-1 blockade in classical Hodgkin lymphoma. Generated by immunoSEQ multiplex PCR, the TCRdb table keeps only in-frame clones and is missing some. The table includes around 13,000 clones, 88% detected once. Sample time point: cycle 4 day 1 (C4D1), after 6 weeks of nivolumab. Every one of the patients relapsed after autologous stem cell transplantation (brentuximab vedotin exposure was variable). Purified CD4+ T cells were obtained from thawed PBMCs through magnetic negative selection. Sample: CD4+ T cells from blood, taken before the fourth cycle of nivolumab. These receptors were obtained from a human donor with classical Hodgkin lymphoma.

CDR3 loop: CASSFGQGEETQYF. DNA of the CDR3: TGTGCCAGCAGCTTCGGACAGGGGGAAGAGACCCAGTACTTC. The chain links TRBV7-9 to TRBJ2-5; the match to TRBD1 covers 10 bases. Germline-derived CDR1 and CDR2 are SEHNR and FQNEAQ (reference sequence). Trimming at V came to 3 bases and at J to 3 bases, leaving 1 base not matched to a gene. This CDR3 has 14 amino acids.

The V gene is TRBV10-2, the J gene TRBJ1-5; 7 bases are shared with TRBD1. The CDR3 loop spans 14 amino acids. Germline CDR1 reads WSHSY; CDR2 reads SAAADI. With 5 bases clipped from V and 0 bases from J, the junction kept 1 base outside the gene matches. CDR3 sequence reads: CASSYRGSNQPQHF. Written as DNA, the CDR3 is TGCGCCAGCAGTTACAGGGGTAGCAATCAGCCCCAGCATTTT.

The chain is built from TRBV18 and TRBJ2-5, with TRBD2 matching 8 bases. Germline V gene data show CDR1 as KGHSH and CDR2 as LQKENI. The length of the CDR3 is 14 residues. The trim removed 2 bases at V and 5 bases at J, leaving 4 bases unmatched. As DNA, the CDR3 is TGTGCCAGCTCACCAAGATCGGGAGGGGAGACCCAGTACTTC. Translating it yields CASSPRSGGETQYF.

This clone was seen a few times. The gene calls are TRBV6-1 and TRBJ1-5; a possible D gene is TRBD1 (6 bases). The CDR3 spans 15 residues. Between the trimmed V and J ends, which lost 5 bases and 0 bases, there was a span of 11 bases. Germline assignment: CDR1 MNHNS and CDR2 SASEGT. CDR3 nucleotide sequence: TGTGCCAGCAGTAGGGGGTCGTTTAGCAATCAGCCCCAGCATTTT. Its protein product is CASSRGSFSNQPQHF.

The chain uses TRBV5-1 and TRBJ1-2, with 8 bases fitting TRBD1. The CDR3 covers 14 residues. V gave up 0 bases and J gave up 6 bases; unmatched junction bases: 4. CDR1 SGHRS and CDR2 YFSETQ come from the germline V gene. Here the CDR3 DNA reads TGCGCCAGCAGCTTGGGCCCGACAGGGGATGGCTACACCTTC. It specifies CASSLGPTGDGYTF.

This clone turned up a few times. This sequence joins TRBV19 and TRBJ1-2, with TRBD1 matching over 11 bases. The CDR3 sequence is 14 residues long. Germline CDR1 and CDR2: LNHDA and SQIVND (reference sequence). The CDR3 loop is CASRDRGTNYGYTF. Here the CDR3 DNA reads TGTGCAAGCCGGGACAGGGGGACTAACTATGGCTACACCTTC.

This chain links TRBV19 with TRBJ1-5; 8 bases fit TRBD1. This CDR3 is built from 15 residues. The V and J ends lost 5 bases and 3 bases, in that order; junction bases with no gene match: 6. Germline loops: CDR1 LNHDA, CDR2 SQIVND (reference sequence). The CDR3 spells CASSDGQGLNQPQHF. Written as DNA, the CDR3 is TGTGCCAGTAGTGATGGACAGGGCCTCAATCAGCCCCAGCATTTT. The full variable domain, its missing parts supplied by reference TRBV19 and TRBJ1-5, is DGGITQSPKYLFRKEGQNVTLSCEQNLNHDAMYWYRQDPGQGLRLIYYSQIVNDFQKGDIAEGYSVSREKKESFPLTVTSAQKNPTAFYLCASSDGQGLNQPQHFGDGTRLSIL.

This clone appeared a single time. This chain's CDR3 is CASSLPDGGRYNSPLHF. In DNA form, the CDR3 reads TGTGCCAGCAGCCTACCGGATGGGGGGAGATATAATTCACCCCTCCACTTT. V gene TRBV4-2 combines with J gene TRBJ1-6; tentatively, D is TRBD1 (5 bases). The CDR3 extends over 17 amino acids. V was shortened by 4 bases and J by 4 bases, with 17 bases between the two germline ends. Germline assignment: CDR1 LGHNA and CDR2 YNFKEQ.

This clone was seen a handful of times. This sequence joins TRBV27 and TRBJ1-1; no clear D gene. V gave up 5 bases and J gave up 4 bases, with 11 bases separating them. Germline V gene sequence: CDR1 MNHEY, CDR2 SMNVEV (reference sequence). This CDR3 is built from 13 residues. The CDR3 is CASSPRPPTEAFF. The CDR3 DNA sequence: TGTGCCAGCAGTCCCCGACCGCCCACTGAAGCTTTCTTT.

The rearrangement links TRBV19 to TRBJ1-2, with a possible D match to TRBD1 (5 bases). The CDR3 loop spans 15 amino acids. V lost 7 bases to trimming and J lost 4 bases, with 19 bases between them. Germline loops: CDR1 LNHDA, CDR2 SQIVND (reference sequence). This CDR3 reads CASTGGTSYFYGYTF. The CDR3 bases are TGTGCCAGTACCGGGGGGACGTCGTATTTCTATGGCTACACCTTC.

The gene calls are TRBV7-2 and TRBJ1-2, with D hard to call. Looked up from germline, CDR1 is SGHTA and CDR2 is FQGNSA. Trimming took off 6 bases at V and 4 bases at J, with 12 bases between the two ends. The CDR3 is 13 residues long. The CDR3 DNA reads TGTGCCAGCAGACCCCGGAACAGCTATGGCTACACCTTC. Amino acid sequence: CASRPRNSYGYTF. The full variable domain, completed using reference TRBV7-2 and TRBJ1-2, is GAGVSQSPSNKVTEKGKDVELRCDPISGHTALYWYRQSLGQGLEFLIYFQGNSAPDKSGLPSDRFSAERTGGSVSTLTIQRTQQEDSAVYLCASRPRNSYGYTFGSGTRLTVV.

The chain recombines TRBV6-5 with TRBJ2-2, with 9 positions matching TRBD2. CDR3 length: 15 residues. Germline V CDR1 and CDR2: MNHEY, SVGAGI. Trimming at V came to 4 bases and at J to 7 bases, leaving 7 bases not matched to a gene. CDR3 loop: CASSLGLALGGELFF. The CDR3 DNA is TGTGCCAGCAGTTTGGGACTAGCTTTGGGCGGGGAGCTGTTTTTT.

The rearrangement links TRBV5-1 to TRBJ1-3, with D uncertain. From germline, CDR1 is SGHRS and CDR2 YFSETQ. The length of the CDR3 is 15 residues. Trimming left V 1 base short and J 0 bases short, with 8 bases between. This CDR3 reads CASSLLGVSGNTIYF. CDR3 in DNA: TGCGCCAGCAGCTTGCTCGGGGTCTCTGGAAACACCATATATTTT. Full variable domain (rest looked up from reference TRBV5-1 and TRBJ1-3): KAGVTQTPRYLIKTRGQQVTLSCSPISGHRSVSWYQQTPGQGLQFLFEYFSETQRNKGNFPGRFSGRQFSNSRSEMNVSTLELGDSALYLCASSLLGVSGNTIYFGEGSWLTVV.

V is TRBV5-1 and J is TRBJ2-3; possibly TRBD1 or TRBD2 for D (5 bases each). Germline lookup yields CDR1 SGHRS and CDR2 YFSETQ. This CDR3 contains 14 residues. Trimming pared 4 bases from V and 6 bases from J, leaving 15 bases between. The CDR3 DNA is TGCGCCAGCAGCCCGGGACGGCTTCGGGATACGCAGTATTTT. Its protein product is CASSPGRLRDTQYF. Looking up the rest from reference TRBV5-1 and TRBJ2-3 gives the full variable domain: KAGVTQTPRYLIKTRGQQVTLSCSPISGHRSVSWYQQTPGQGLQFLFEYFSETQRNKGNFPGRFSGRQFSNSRSEMNVSTLELGDSALYLCASSPGRLRDTQYFGPGTRLTVL.

The chain employs TRBV14 and TRBJ1-1; D not resolved. The CDR3 has 15 amino acids. CDR1 and CDR2 (germline): SGHDN, FVKESK. Trimming stripped 2 bases from V and 1 base from J, with 11 bases between. CDR3 loop: CASSQLAWANTEAFF. CDR3 in DNA: TGTGCCAGCAGCCAATTGGCCTGGGCGAACACTGAAGCTTTCTTT. Full variable domain (missing parts from reference TRBV14 and TRBJ1-1): EAGVTQFPSHSVIEKGQTVTLRCDPISGHDNLYWYRRVMGKEIKFLLHFVKESKQDESGMPNNRFLAERTGGTYSTLKVQPAELEDSGVYFCASSQLAWANTEAFFGQGTRLTVV.

The chain employs TRBV10-3 and TRBJ1-2; 9 bases match TRBD1. V was clipped by 6 bases and J by 0 bases; unmatched bases: 8. The CDR3 runs to 16 residues. Germline values: CDR1 ENHRY, CDR2 SYGVKD. CDR3 region: CAISRTGEGANYGYTF. CDR3 DNA: TGTGCCATCAGCAGGACAGGGGAAGGGGCTAACTATGGCTACACCTTC.

V is TRBV19 and J is TRBJ1-2, with 7 bases that match TRBD1. Germline CDR1 LNHDA, CDR2 SQIVND (reference sequence). J lost 2 bases, V lost 8 bases, and 14 bases had no gene match. The CDR3 covers 16 residues. Written as DNA, the CDR3 is TGTGCCAGTCGGGCATTTATCGGCAGGGGGAACTATGGCTACACCTTC. This gives the protein CASRAFIGRGNYGYTF.

The chain employs TRBV28 and TRBJ1-4; D is unclear. Germline lookup yields CDR1 MDHEN and CDR2 SYDVKM. Trimming removed 6 bases at V and 8 bases at J, with 19 bases between. The CDR3 loop spans 15 amino acids. The CDR3 loop reads CASRGTDFLSEKLFF. In DNA, the CDR3 is TGTGCCAGCAGAGGAACAGATTTCCTTTCAGAAAAACTGTTTTTT.

The chain is built from TRBV9 and TRBJ2-1; D unclear. CDR1 is SGDLS, CDR2 YYNGEE, per germline. The ends were cut back, 3 bases at V and 8 bases at J, with 12 bases in the middle. The CDR3 consists of 13 residues. Written as DNA, the CDR3 is TGTGCCAGCAGCGACCTAGGGTCGCATGAGCAGTTCTTC. The encoded protein is CASSDLGSHEQFF.

This clone was found once. This chain connects TRBV5-3 to TRBJ1-4; D is unresolved. TRBV5-3 is designated an ORF whose function remains uncertain. V was pared by 0 bases and J by 3 bases, with 15 bases between. The CDR3 spans 17 residues. The DNA for the CDR3 is TGTGCCAGAAGCTTGGAGGAGGGCTCGACACCTAATGAAAAACTGTTTTTT. Protein product: CARSLEEGSTPNEKLFF.

This clone has only one observation. The V call is TRBV7-2, the J call TRBJ2-5; 10 nucleotides line up with TRBD2. Unmatched junction bases numbered 18, after V lost 6 bases and J lost 5 bases. The CDR3 has 18 amino acids. Germline V gene data show CDR1 as SGHTA and CDR2 as FQGNSA. CDR3 sequence reads: CASSRSSGGQGLGETQYF. DNA for the CDR3: TGTGCCAGCAGTCGGAGTAGCGGGGGGCAGGGCTTAGGGGAGACCCAGTACTTC.

The V gene is TRBV19, the J gene TRBJ2-5, with TRBD1 matching over 8 bases. Germline-derived CDR1 and CDR2 are LNHDA and SQIVND (reference sequence). V lost 5 bases and J lost 2; bases outside the gene matches: 10. The CDR3 loop spans 16 amino acids. CDR3 bases: TGTGCCAGTAGTCCTGGGACAGGCGAATTACAAGAGACCCAGTACTTC. It is translated as CASSPGTGELQETQYF.

This clone was seen a few times. DNA for the CDR3: TGTGCCAGCAGTTCCCCGTCAGCCTATGGCTACACCTTC. It encodes CASSSPSAYGYTF. The V call is TRBV6-5, the J call TRBJ1-2; D unclear. The CDR3 runs 13 residues. Trimming removed 4 bases at V and 4 bases at J, with 10 bases between. Germline lookup yields CDR1 MNHEY and CDR2 SVGAGI.

CDR3 loop: CASRLLAGGTLPVYEQYF. The CDR3 nucleotides read TGCGCCAGCAGATTACTAGCGGGGGGAACTCTGCCGGTCTACGAGCAGTACTTC. The chain links TRBV10-1 to TRBJ2-7; 12 bases fit TRBD2. The CDR3 is made up of 18 amino acids. The V gene end was trimmed by 6 bases and the J gene end by 3 bases; junction bases not matched to a gene: 15. Germline V CDR1 and CDR2: WNHNN, SYGVQD (reference sequence).

This sequence joins TRBV7-8 and TRBJ2-3; the match to TRBD2 covers 8 bases. Germline values: CDR1 SGHVS, CDR2 FQNEAQ. The CDR3 spans 17 residues. The J segment lost 2 bases and the V segment lost 0 bases, leaving 7 bases of the junction unmatched. The CDR3 DNA is TGTGCCAGCAGCTTAGCTTCCAGCGGGGGCTACACAGATACGCAGTATTTT. Its translation: CASSLASSGGYTDTQYF.

This clone was found a few times. The V and J genes are TRBV30 and TRBJ2-1; D call uncertain. Looked up from germline, CDR1 is GTSNPN and CDR2 is SVGIG (reference sequence). Trimming cost V 3 bases and J 3 bases, with 3 bases left between them. The CDR3 sequence is 11 residues long. CDR3 nucleotides: TGTGCCTGGAGGGGCTACAATGAGCAGTTCTTC. Its translation: CAWRGYNEQFF.

In this sample, this clone turned up a few times. The chain employs TRBV5-8 and TRBJ2-1, with D tentatively TRBD1 or TRBD2 (5 bases each). Between the trimmed V and J ends, which lost 4 bases and 7 bases, there was a span of 18 bases. The CDR3 has 15 residues. Germline V gene sequence: CDR1 SGHTS, CDR2 YDEGEE. In DNA, the CDR3 is TGTGCCAGCAGCCGCTTTGGGGGTCGCAGGAATGAGCAGTTCTTC. This gives the protein CASSRFGGRRNEQFF.

V is TRBV18 and J is TRBJ2-5, with D uncertain. The V gene lost 2 bases and the J gene lost 5 bases, with 9 bases spanning the gap. CDR3 length: 13 residues. Germline CDR1 reads KGHSH; CDR2 reads LQKENI. The CDR3 nucleotides are TGTGCCAGCTCACCAGGGATAGGTGAGACCCAGTACTTC. Residues: CASSPGIGETQYF.

The chain recombines TRBV7-2 with TRBJ2-2; a possible D gene is TRBD1 (6 bases). CDR3 size: 15 residues. Germline lookup yields CDR1 SGHTA and CDR2 FQGNSA. CDR3 in DNA: TGTGCTTCAGCGCTTGTGACAGGGAACACCGGGGAGCTGTTTTTT. This translates into CASALVTGNTGELFF.

This clone was counted a single time. The J gene is TRBJ2-7, the V gene TRBV29-1; 14 bases are shared with TRBD2. Germline V lookup: CDR1 SQVTM, CDR2 ANQGSEA. V lost 7 bases to trimming and J lost 7 bases; unmatched junction nucleotides: 6. The CDR3 extends over 13 amino acids. CDR3 amino acids: CSGGTSGSGEQYF. Written as DNA, the CDR3 is TGCAGCGGGGGGACTAGCGGGAGTGGTGAGCAGTACTTC.

The chain is built from TRBV7-8 and TRBJ1-5; D call uncertain. The CDR3 length is 13 residues. Germline lookup yields CDR1 SGHVS and CDR2 FQNEAQ. The V and J ends lost 1 base and 6 bases respectively, with 7 bases between them. In DNA form, the CDR3 reads TGTGCCAGCAGCTTAGTGGGTCCTCAGCCCCAGCATTTT. It is translated as CASSLVGPQPQHF.

This chain uses TRBV7-9 with TRBJ1-6; the match to TRBD1 covers 8 bases. This CDR3 has 13 amino acids. The germline V gene has CDR1 SEHNR and CDR2 FQNEAQ (reference sequence). Losses at the gene ends were 5 bases for V and 10 bases for J; bases not matched to a gene: 4. The CDR3 loop is CASSVTGDSPLHF. The CDR3 nucleotides read TGTGCCAGCAGCGTGACAGGGGACTCACCCCTCCACTTT.